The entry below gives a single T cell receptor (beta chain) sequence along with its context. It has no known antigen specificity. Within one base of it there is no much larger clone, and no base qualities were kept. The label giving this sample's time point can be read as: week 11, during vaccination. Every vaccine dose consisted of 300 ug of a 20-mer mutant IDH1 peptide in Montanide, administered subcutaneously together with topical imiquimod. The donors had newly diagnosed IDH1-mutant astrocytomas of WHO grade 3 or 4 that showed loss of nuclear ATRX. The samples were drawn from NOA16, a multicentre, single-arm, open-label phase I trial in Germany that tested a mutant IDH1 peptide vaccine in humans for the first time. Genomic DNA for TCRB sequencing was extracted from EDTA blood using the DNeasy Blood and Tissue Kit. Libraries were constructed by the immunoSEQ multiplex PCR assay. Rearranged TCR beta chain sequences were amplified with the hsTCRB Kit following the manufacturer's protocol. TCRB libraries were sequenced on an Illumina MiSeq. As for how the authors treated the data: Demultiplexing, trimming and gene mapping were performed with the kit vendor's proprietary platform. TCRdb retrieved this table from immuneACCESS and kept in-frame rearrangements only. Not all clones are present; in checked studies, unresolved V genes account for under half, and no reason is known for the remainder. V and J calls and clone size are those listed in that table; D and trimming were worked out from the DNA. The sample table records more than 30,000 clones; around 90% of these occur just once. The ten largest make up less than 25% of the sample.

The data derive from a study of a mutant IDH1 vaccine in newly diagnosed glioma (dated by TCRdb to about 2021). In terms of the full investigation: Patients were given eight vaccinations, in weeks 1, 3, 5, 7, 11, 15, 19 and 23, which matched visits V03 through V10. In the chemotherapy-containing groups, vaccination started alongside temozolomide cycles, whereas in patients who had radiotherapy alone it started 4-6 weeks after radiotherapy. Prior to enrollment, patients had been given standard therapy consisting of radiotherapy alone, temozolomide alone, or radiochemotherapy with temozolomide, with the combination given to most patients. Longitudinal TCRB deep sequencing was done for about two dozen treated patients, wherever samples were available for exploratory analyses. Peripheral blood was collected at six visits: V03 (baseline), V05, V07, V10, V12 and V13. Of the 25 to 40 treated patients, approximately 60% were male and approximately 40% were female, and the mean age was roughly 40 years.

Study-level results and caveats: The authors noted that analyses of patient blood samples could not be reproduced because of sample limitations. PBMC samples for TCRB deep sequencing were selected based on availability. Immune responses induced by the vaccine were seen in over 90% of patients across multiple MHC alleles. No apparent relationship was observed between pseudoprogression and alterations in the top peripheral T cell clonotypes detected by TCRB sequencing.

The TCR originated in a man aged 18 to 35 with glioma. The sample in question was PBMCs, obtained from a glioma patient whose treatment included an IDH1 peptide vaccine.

The DNA sequence is TGTGCCAGCAGCTTAGGCACCTATGGCTACACCTTC. It specifies CASSLGTYGYTF. The chain links TRBV7-2 with TRBJ1-2, with no D gene named confidently. The germline V gene supplies CDR1 SGHTA and CDR2 FQGNSA. V gives up 1 base and J gives up 4 bases, and the segment between their germline ends measures 4 bases. The CDR3, cysteine through phenylalanine, is 12 amino acids long. Only CDR3 DNA is held: 36 bases, read in frame from base 1. The CDR3 plus the reference TRBV7-2 and TRBJ1-2 genes for the other parts give the full variable domain: GAGVSQSPSNKVTEKGKDVELRCDPISGHTALYWYRQSLGQGLEFLIYFQGNSAPDKSGLPSDRFSAERTGGSVSTLTIQRTQQEDSAVYLCASSLGTYGYTFGSGTRLTVV.